This entry lists 31 T cell receptor beta chains sequenced from one sample in a study of cytomegalovirus exposure and HLA in healthy donors (dated by TCRdb to about 2017). Library prep was done by the immunoSEQ multiplex PCR assay. For the multiplex PCR, a mixture combining 60 forward primers for TCR Vbeta segments and 13 reverse primers for TCR Jbeta segments was used. TCRdb re-hosts the immuneACCESS table, in-frame sequences only. Its copies lack some clones; in the studies checked, an unresolved V gene accounts for under half of them, and the cause for the rest is not known. The sample includes approximately 140,000 clones, with about four fifths observed a single time. The ten largest clonotypes hold around 4.5% of the sample. Sequenced input: PBMCs. These receptors were obtained from a man aged 40-49 years in good health and CMV-seropositive.

This clone was counted once. The CDR3 sequence: CASSAPLRGLAGELQETQYF. The CDR3 region has the DNA TGTGCCAGCAGCGCACCCCTAAGGGGACTAGCGGGAGAACTCCAAGAGACCCAGTACTTC. The rearrangement joins TRBV9 to TRBJ2-5; 14 positions agree with TRBD2. Germline-derived CDR1 and CDR2 are SGDLS and YYNGEE. CDR3 size: 20 residues. Germline trimming cut 3 bases from V and 1 base from J; bases unmatched to any gene: 14.

J is TRBJ1-2 and V is TRBV25-1; D ambiguous. This CDR3 has 13 residues. The germline V and J ends were trimmed by 2 bases and 4 bases, with 8 bases remaining between them. Germline CDR1 MGHDK, CDR2 SYGVNS. The CDR3 bases are TGTGCCAGCAGTGAAGTACGCGGCTATGGCTACACCTTC. Amino acid sequence: CASSEVRGYGYTF.

V is TRBV5-4 and J is TRBJ2-5; D perhaps matches TRBD2 (6 bases). Trimming cost V 6 bases and J 5 bases, with 20 bases left between them. Germline loops: CDR1 SGHNT, CDR2 YYREEE (reference sequence). This CDR3 has 15 amino acids. The CDR3 DNA reads as TGTGCCAGCACCTCCGGTATGGGGGGTCGGGAGACCCAGTACTTC. This translates into CASTSGMGGRETQYF.

A few counts support this clone. The chain combines TRBV11-2 with TRBJ2-7; D ambiguous. This CDR3 spans 11 amino acids. V was clipped by 5 bases and J by 4 bases, with 6 bases between them. Looked up from germline, CDR1 is SGHAT and CDR2 is FQNNGV. The CDR3 nucleotides are TGTGCCAGCAGCCCATCATACGAGCAGTACTTC. Protein sequence: CASSPSYEQYF.

The gene calls are TRBV5-1 and TRBJ2-5; 7 nucleotides match TRBD2. This CDR3 region has 14 residues. Trimming at V came to 0 bases and at J to 5 bases, leaving 4 bases not matched to a gene. In germline, CDR1 is SGHRS, CDR2 YFSETQ. CDR3 sequence reads: CASSLDSGGETQYF. Written as DNA, the CDR3 is TGCGCCAGCAGCTTGGATTCGGGGGGTGAGACCCAGTACTTC.

The CDR3 sequence is CASSHGGNQPQHF. The CDR3 DNA is TGCGCCAGCAGTCATGGAGGTAATCAGCCCCAGCATTTT. V gene TRBV10-2 combines with J gene TRBJ1-5; no reliable D call. Trimming took 5 bases from V and 4 from J, leaving 9 bases between them. CDR1 is WSHSY, CDR2 SAAADI, per germline. The CDR3 loop spans 13 amino acids.

The V and J genes are TRBV5-6 and TRBJ1-2, with D unresolved. Between the trimmed V and J ends, which lost 5 bases and 2 bases, there was a span of 4 bases. This CDR3 comprises 11 residues. Germline V gene lookup returns CDR1 SGHDT and CDR2 YYEEEE. This chain's CDR3 is CASSLNYGYTF. Written as DNA, the CDR3 is TGTGCCAGCAGTCTGAACTATGGCTACACCTTC.

V usage is TRBV18 and J usage is TRBJ1-1; D unclear. From germline, CDR1 is KGHSH and CDR2 LQKENI. V dropped 2 bases and J dropped 1 base, with 8 bases sitting between them. This CDR3 region has 14 residues. In DNA form, the CDR3 reads TGTGCCAGCTCACCAAGAATGAGGAACACTGAAGCTTTCTTT. Protein product: CASSPRMRNTEAFF. The variable domain in full, completed from reference TRBV18 and TRBJ1-1, reads NAGVMQNPRHLVRRRGQEARLRCSPMKGHSHVYWYRQLPEEGLKFMVYLQKENIIDESGMPKERFSAEFPKEGPSILRIQQVVRGDSAAYFCASSPRMRNTEAFFGQGTRLTVV.

The rearrangement links TRBV7-9 to TRBJ2-5; TRBD2 matches 7 bases. The CDR3 is 14 amino acids. The trim removed 3 bases at V and 1 base at J, leaving 2 bases unmatched. Germline-derived CDR1 and CDR2 are SEHNR and FQNEAQ (reference sequence). The CDR3 loop reads CASSFLAAQETQYF. The CDR3 DNA sequence: TGTGCCAGCAGCTTCCTAGCGGCCCAAGAGACCCAGTACTTC.

The chain uses TRBV10-3 and TRBJ2-3, with 10 nucleotides matching TRBD2. This CDR3 is built from 17 residues. Germline loops: CDR1 ENHRY, CDR2 SYGVKD. V lost 7 bases, J lost 0 bases, and 10 bases stayed unmatched. The CDR3 is CAITKTVTSGSTDTQYF. DNA for the CDR3: TGTGCCATCACCAAGACCGTGACTAGCGGGAGCACAGATACGCAGTATTTT.

In nucleotides, the CDR3 is TGTGCCAGCTCACCACGGCAGGGGGAGGCTGAAGCTTTCTTT. This gives the protein CASSPRQGEAEAFF. This rearrangement joins TRBV18 to TRBJ1-1; 7 nucleotides match TRBD1. After removal of 1 base from V and 6 bases from J, the junction contained 5 bases not matched to a gene. The CDR3 sequence is 14 residues long. Looked up from germline, CDR1 is KGHSH and CDR2 is LQKENI. Looking up the rest from reference TRBV18 and TRBJ1-1 gives the full variable domain: NAGVMQNPRHLVRRRGQEARLRCSPMKGHSHVYWYRQLPEEGLKFMVYLQKENIIDESGMPKERFSAEFPKEGPSILRIQQVVRGDSAAYFCASSPRQGEAEAFFGQGTRLTVV.

The rearrangement joins TRBV6-5 to TRBJ2-7; TRBD2 agrees at 8 bases. Germline values: CDR1 MNHEY, CDR2 SVGAGI. This CDR3 spans 15 amino acids. V lost 0 bases to trimming and J lost 4 bases; unmatched junction nucleotides: 5. CDR3 sequence reads: CASSYSPAGVYEQYF. The CDR3 nucleotides read TGTGCCAGCAGTTACTCCCCAGCGGGAGTGTACGAGCAGTACTTC.

The chain combines TRBV10-3 with TRBJ1-2; 8 nucleotides match TRBD1. The germline V gene has CDR1 ENHRY and CDR2 SYGVKD. The CDR3 extends over 15 amino acids. Losses at the gene ends were 5 bases for V and 3 bases for J; bases not matched to a gene: 8. Here the CDR3 reads CAISTPSTGDYGYTF. The CDR3 nucleotides are TGTGCCATCAGTACACCCTCGACAGGGGACTATGGCTACACCTTC.

The J gene is TRBJ2-1, the V gene TRBV7-9; no clear D. The CDR3 runs 15 residues. V lost 1 base to trimming and J lost 10 bases, with 17 bases between them. Germline values: CDR1 SEHNR, CDR2 FQNEAQ (reference sequence). CDR3 sequence reads: CASSLEPLSAREQFF. CDR3 sequence (DNA): TGTGCCAGCAGCTTAGAACCCCTATCGGCGAGGGAGCAGTTCTTC. The variable domain in full, with the rest retrieved from reference TRBV7-9 and TRBJ2-1, is DTGVSQNPRHKITKRGQNVTFRCDPISEHNRLYWYRQTLGQGPEFLTYFQNEAQLEKSRLLSDRFSAERPKGSFSTLEIQRTEQGDSAMYLCASSLEPLSAREQFFGPGTRLTVL.

The chain carries TRBV28 and TRBJ1-2; 9 bases match TRBD1. Germline V lookup: CDR1 MDHEN, CDR2 SYDVKM. After removal of 0 bases from V and 7 bases from J, the junction contained 6 bases not matched to a gene. The CDR3 is 15 residues long. The DNA for the CDR3 is TGTGCCAGCAGTTTATGGGGACAGGGACTTTCTGGCTACACCTTC. It yields the protein CASSLWGQGLSGYTF.

The chain recombines TRBV5-6 with TRBJ2-7; D is perhaps TRBD1 (6 bases). The germline CDR1 and CDR2 sequences are SGHDT and YYEEEE. The CDR3 length is 13 residues. The V end was cut by 5 bases, the J end by 1 base, with 10 bases between. The CDR3 DNA is TGTGCCAGCAGTTGGACAGCATCCTACGAGCAGTACTTC. This translates into CASSWTASYEQYF.

The chain carries TRBV7-7 and TRBJ1-5, with D unclear. CDR1 is SSHAT and CDR2 is FNYEAQ in the germline V gene (reference sequence). Trimming pared 1 base from V and 6 bases from J, leaving 7 bases between. CDR3 length: 13 residues. This CDR3 reads CASSLDRGQPQHF. CDR3 in DNA: TGTGCCAGCAGCTTAGACCGGGGTCAGCCCCAGCATTTT.

The CDR3 loop reads CASSHPGTGNNEQFF. The DNA for the CDR3 is TGTGCCAGCAGCCATCCTGGGACAGGCAACAATGAGCAGTTCTTC. The chain recombines TRBV4-2 with TRBJ2-1; 8 nucleotides agree with TRBD1. CDR1 and CDR2 from the germline V gene are LGHNA and YNFKEQ. This CDR3 contains 15 residues. Trimming took 3 bases from V and 5 from J; bases not matched to a gene: 6.

The chain carries TRBV9 and TRBJ2-1; 14 bases align to TRBD2. V dropped 2 bases and J dropped 8; count of bases not matched to a gene: 6. CDR3 size: 16 residues. CDR1 and CDR2 from the germline V gene are SGDLS and YYNGEE. CDR3 in amino acids: CASSVSGLAGAYEQFF. As DNA, the CDR3 is TGTGCCAGCAGCGTTTCGGGACTAGCGGGAGCATATGAGCAGTTCTTC.

The chain links TRBV19 to TRBJ1-6, with 9 bases lining up with TRBD1. Trimming at V came to 4 bases and at J to 7 bases, leaving 5 bases not matched to a gene. The V gene's germline CDR1 is LNHDA and CDR2 SQIVND (reference sequence). The CDR3 spans 15 residues. In DNA, the CDR3 is TGTGCCAGTAGTACCCGACAGGGGGAGAATTCACCCCTCCACTTT. Protein sequence: CASSTRQGENSPLHF. The full variable domain, completed using reference TRBV19 and TRBJ1-6, is DGGITQSPKYLFRKEGQNVTLSCEQNLNHDAMYWYRQDPGQGLRLIYYSQIVNDFQKGDIAEGYSVSREKKESFPLTVTSAQKNPTAFYLCASSTRQGENSPLHFGNGTRLTVT.

The chain recombines TRBV18 with TRBJ2-1; possible D gene TRBD1, 6 bases. Germline assignment: CDR1 KGHSH and CDR2 LQKENI. The CDR3 is 15 residues long. Trimming removed 2 bases from V and 3 bases from J, with 11 bases in between. The CDR3: CASSPTGQSYNEQFF. For the CDR3, the DNA is TGTGCCAGCTCACCAACTGGACAGAGCTACAATGAGCAGTTCTTC.

The chain carries TRBV5-1 and TRBJ1-2, with D hard to call. Germline V CDR1 and CDR2: SGHRS, YFSETQ. The CDR3 totals 14 residues. Trimming pared 6 bases from V and 0 bases from J, leaving 12 bases between. Here the CDR3 reads CASTSGRSNYGYTF. For the CDR3, the DNA is TGCGCCAGCACTTCGGGAAGATCTAACTATGGCTACACCTTC.

A few counts support this clone. The chain is built from TRBV20-1 and TRBJ2-1; D is unclear. Germline CDR1 reads DFQATT; CDR2 reads SNEGSKA (reference sequence). The V end was cut by 5 bases, the J end by 13 bases, with 12 bases between. The length of the CDR3 is 10 residues. The CDR3 DNA follows: TGCAGTGCTCCCCTGGGCTTACAGTTCTTC. Translated, it gives CSAPLGLQFF.

This chain links TRBV6-1 with TRBJ2-3; 7 bases match TRBD2. The CDR3 runs to 12 residues. Germline-derived CDR1 and CDR2 are MNHNS and SASEGT. V was clipped by 10 bases and J by 4 bases; unmatched bases: 5. CDR3 in amino acids: CAITSVADTQYF. The CDR3 nucleotides are TGTGCCATAACTAGCGTAGCAGATACGCAGTATTTT.

The J gene is TRBJ2-3, the V gene TRBV2, with D uncertain. This CDR3 has 12 amino acids. V was pared by 7 bases and J by 2 bases, with 7 bases between. CDR1 and CDR2 (germline): SNHLY, FYNNEI. The CDR3 loop reads CASTRDTDTQYF. Here the CDR3 DNA reads TGTGCCAGCACCCGAGACACAGATACGCAGTATTTT.

This clone was seen only once. This CDR3 is also generated by other DNA sequences in the sample. The chain has TRBV5-1 and TRBJ2-7; D is perhaps TRBD2 (6 bases). This CDR3 spans 15 amino acids. Per the germline V gene, CDR1 is SGHRS and CDR2 is YFSETQ. Deletions cut 0 bases from V and 0 bases from J, with 10 bases between. CDR3 protein: CASSLEGTVSYEQYF. CDR3 bases: TGCGCCAGCAGCTTGGAGGGGACTGTCTCCTACGAGCAGTACTTC.

The J gene is TRBJ1-3, the V gene TRBV10-3; 11 bases map to TRBD1. The CDR3 runs 13 residues. With V trimmed by 7 bases and J by 7 bases, 3 bases remained unmatched. Germline-derived CDR1 and CDR2 are ENHRY and SYGVKD. CDR3 in amino acids: CAIKGTGGNTIYF. Written as DNA, the CDR3 is TGTGCCATCAAAGGGACAGGGGGGAACACCATATATTTT.

V usage is TRBV6-5 and J usage is TRBJ2-1; D is ambiguous. V gave up 9 bases and J gave up 9 bases, with 12 bases separating them. The germline gives CDR1 MNHEY, CDR2 SVGAGI. The CDR3 covers 11 residues. The CDR3 coding sequence is TGTGCCAGTAGCCCGGTTGGTGAGCAGTTCTTC. Encoded protein: CASSPVGEQFF.

V gene TRBV5-1 combines with J gene TRBJ2-3; TRBD2 aligns across 7 bases. The germline V gene has CDR1 SGHRS and CDR2 YFSETQ. J lost 5 bases, V lost 2 bases, and 8 bases had no gene match. CDR3 size: 15 residues. The CDR3 coding sequence is TGCGCCAGCAGCTTCAGGGTCGGCGGGGGAGATACGCAGTATTTT. This translates into CASSFRVGGGDTQYF. The variable domain in full, with the rest retrieved from reference TRBV5-1 and TRBJ2-3, is KAGVTQTPRYLIKTRGQQVTLSCSPISGHRSVSWYQQTPGQGLQFLFEYFSETQRNKGNFPGRFSGRQFSNSRSEMNVSTLELGDSALYLCASSFRVGGGDTQYFGPGTRLTVL.

The genes are TRBV19 and TRBJ1-1, with 8 positions matching TRBD1. J lost 4 bases, V lost 5 bases, and 6 bases had no gene match. The length of the CDR3 is 14 residues. Germline loops: CDR1 LNHDA, CDR2 SQIVND (reference sequence). DNA of the CDR3: TGTGCCAGTAGTCAGGGGGCGTTCAGCACTGAAGCTTTCTTT. Translation: CASSQGAFSTEAFF.

In this sample, this clone turned up a few times. V is TRBV30 and J is TRBJ1-5; 9 positions agree with TRBD1. The V segment lost 2 bases and the J segment 5 bases; nucleotides outside the gene matches: 1. This CDR3 contains 13 residues. Germline V lookup: CDR1 GTSNPN, CDR2 SVGIG (reference sequence). CDR3 bases: TGTGCCTGGAGTACAGGGGGCCATCAGCCCCAGCATTTT. This sequence encodes CAWSTGGHQPQHF.